This TCR beta chain was captured by sequencing in a study of a mutant IDH1 vaccine in newly diagnosed glioma. About the study: Patients under treatment included about 60% males and 37.5% females and had a mean age of approximately 44 years. It was radiotherapy, temozolomide, or both that patients received previously, with most receiving both.

Whole-study findings and limits: Immune responses induced by vaccination arose in about 93% of the patients. Seemingly, top peripheral T cell clonotype changes bore no relation to pseudoprogression.

Clones were sequenced by immunoSEQ multiplex PCR, and TCRdb holds only the in-frame ones, with some missing. The sample includes around 54,000 clones, roughly 80% of them seen just once. As to this clone: Antigen unknown.

Trimming took 3 bases from V and 0 from J, leaving 13 bases between them. Germline loops: CDR1 SGHNT, CDR2 YYREEE (reference sequence). This CDR3 spans 16 amino acids. Time point described: baseline, week 1 (first vaccination visit). The treatment here: pre-vaccination baseline after standard-of-care therapy. This sequence joins TRBV5-4 and TRBJ2-4; tentatively, D is TRBD2 (6 bases). The material sequenced was PBMCs, taken from a glioma patient treated with radiotherapy, temozolomide or both. The source is a man aged 18 to 30 with glioma. CDR3 DNA: TGTGCCAGCAGCTCCTCATCAGCGGGAGCCAAAAACATTCAGTACTTC. It yields the protein CASSSSSAGAKNIQYF.